This T cell receptor beta chain was sequenced in a study of blood T cell repertoires in COVID-19. Germline lookup yields CDR1 MNHEY and CDR2 SMNVEV (reference sequence). With 4 bases clipped from V and 3 bases from J, the junction kept 6 bases outside the gene matches. There are 14 residues in the CDR3. The cohort comprised adults aged roughly 18 to 95 years residing in approximately 22 US areas. Participant-given clinical history determined each cohort assignment. The method was immunoSEQ multiplex PCR; TCRdb's version includes in-frame clones alone and lacks a portion of them. The sample shows under 300,000 clones, 75% to 90% of them seen only once.

The receptor was derived from a woman between 25 and 40 years old with acute COVID-19. Input material: PBMCs or T cells enriched from blood (not recorded which). The V gene is TRBV27, the J gene TRBJ2-7; 7 nucleotides align to TRBD2. CDR3 residues: CASSSRGSHYEQYF. CDR3 sequence (DNA): TGTGCCAGCAGTTCGCGGGGGAGTCACTACGAGCAGTACTTC.